This T cell receptor beta chain was captured in a study of regulatory T cells in long-lasting Graves disease. The study's findings and limits: Those with persistent Graves' had less TCR diversity than newly diagnosed patients. TRBV28 was favored in persistent disease, as were TRBJ1-2 and TRBJ2-5. Persistent patients shared more public clonotypes (around 2,500) than new patients (966).

As to time point: persistent/refractory GD, antithyroid drugs over 5 years with positive TRAb. RNA from PBMCs was the source of the TCR library. With EDTA tubes as the receptacles, approximately 10 milliliters of peripheral blood were drawn. The V gene's germline CDR1 is SGHAT and CDR2 FQNNGV. V was cut by 2 bases and J by 4 bases, with 8 bases left in between. This CDR3 comprises 14 residues. TCR beta libraries were built with iRepertoire HTBI primers and Arm-PCR of CDR3 regions. A single record per CDR3 protein comes from TCRdb applying MiXCR to the multiplex PCR reads. The table has fewer than 400,000 distinct CDR3 sequences, less than 25% seen once; the top ten hold less than 25%. This clonotype came up many times. Its antigen is still unknown.

The sample consisted of peripheral blood mononuclear cells (PBMCs), taken when the disease was refractory, from a patient treated with antithyroid drugs. This clonotype was sampled from a female donor with Graves disease. V and J are TRBV11-2 and TRBJ1-4; D uncertain. CDR3 in DNA: TGTGCCAGCAGCTTAAGAGTGGGTAATGAAAAACTGTTTTTT. Protein product: CASSLRVGNEKLFF.